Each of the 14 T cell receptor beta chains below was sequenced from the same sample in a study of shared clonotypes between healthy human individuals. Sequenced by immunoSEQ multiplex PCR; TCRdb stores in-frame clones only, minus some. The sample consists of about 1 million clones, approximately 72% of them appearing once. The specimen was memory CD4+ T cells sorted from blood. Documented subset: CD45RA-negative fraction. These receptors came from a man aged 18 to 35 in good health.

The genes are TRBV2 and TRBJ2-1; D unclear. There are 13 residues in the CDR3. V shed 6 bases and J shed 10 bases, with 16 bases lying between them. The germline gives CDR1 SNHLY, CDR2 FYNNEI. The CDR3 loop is CASSRTSGIEQFF. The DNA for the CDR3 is TGTGCCAGCAGCCGAACGTCCGGAATAGAGCAGTTCTTC. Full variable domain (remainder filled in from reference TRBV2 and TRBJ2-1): EPEVTQTPSHQVTQMGQEVILRCVPISNHLYFYWYRQILGQKVEFLVSFYNNEISEKSEIFDDQFSVERPDGSNFTLKIRSTKLEDSAMYFCASSRTSGIEQFFGPGTRLTVL.

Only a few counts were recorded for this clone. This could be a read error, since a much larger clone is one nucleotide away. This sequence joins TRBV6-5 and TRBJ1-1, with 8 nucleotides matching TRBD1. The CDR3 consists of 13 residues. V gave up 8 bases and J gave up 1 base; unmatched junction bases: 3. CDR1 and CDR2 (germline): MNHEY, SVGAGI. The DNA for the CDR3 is TGTGCCAGCCAAGGACAGGGGAACACTGAAGCTTTCTTT. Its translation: CASQGQGNTEAFF.

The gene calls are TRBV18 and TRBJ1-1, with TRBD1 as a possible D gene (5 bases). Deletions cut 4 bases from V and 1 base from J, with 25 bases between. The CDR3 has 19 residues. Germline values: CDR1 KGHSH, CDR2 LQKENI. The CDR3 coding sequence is TGTGCCAGCTCACTAACACCCCGGGGCCCCAGGCTAAGGAACACTGAAGCTTTCTTT. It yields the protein CASSLTPRGPRLRNTEAFF.

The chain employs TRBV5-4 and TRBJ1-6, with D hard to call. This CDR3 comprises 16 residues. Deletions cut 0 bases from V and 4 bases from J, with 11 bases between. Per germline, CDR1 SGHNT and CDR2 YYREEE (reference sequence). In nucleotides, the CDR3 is TGTGCCAGCAGCTTGGAAGGGTCGCATTATAATTCACCCCTCCACTTT. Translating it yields CASSLEGSHYNSPLHF.

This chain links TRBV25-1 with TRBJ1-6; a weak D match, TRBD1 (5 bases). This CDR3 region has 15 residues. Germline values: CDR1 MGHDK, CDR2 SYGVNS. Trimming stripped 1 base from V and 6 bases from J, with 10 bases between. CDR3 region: CASSESAGINSPLHF. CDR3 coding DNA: TGTGCCAGCAGTGAATCGGCAGGGATTAATTCACCCCTCCACTTT.

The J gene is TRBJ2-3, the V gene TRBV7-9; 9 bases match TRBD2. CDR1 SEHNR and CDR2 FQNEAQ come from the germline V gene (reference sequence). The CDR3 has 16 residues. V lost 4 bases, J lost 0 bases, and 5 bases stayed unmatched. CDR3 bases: TGTGCCAGCAGCTCGGGACTAGCCGCGAGCACAGATACGCAGTATTTT. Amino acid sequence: CASSSGLAASTDTQYF.

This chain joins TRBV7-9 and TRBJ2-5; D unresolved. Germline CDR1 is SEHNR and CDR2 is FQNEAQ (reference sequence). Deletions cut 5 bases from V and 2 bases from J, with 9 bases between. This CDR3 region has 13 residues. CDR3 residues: CASSGVGQETQYF. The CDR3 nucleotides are TGTGCCAGCAGCGGGGTGGGGCAAGAGACCCAGTACTTC.

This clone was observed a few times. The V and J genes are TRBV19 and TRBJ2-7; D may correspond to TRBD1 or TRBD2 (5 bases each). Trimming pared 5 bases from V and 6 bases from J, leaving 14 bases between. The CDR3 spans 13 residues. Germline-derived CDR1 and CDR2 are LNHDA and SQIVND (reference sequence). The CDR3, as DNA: TGTGCCAGTAGTGCCTACGGGGCCCTCGAGCAGTACTTC. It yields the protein CASSAYGALEQYF.

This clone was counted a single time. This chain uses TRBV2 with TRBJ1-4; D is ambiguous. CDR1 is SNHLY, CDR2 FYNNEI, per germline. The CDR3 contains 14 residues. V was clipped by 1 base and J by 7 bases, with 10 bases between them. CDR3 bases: TGTGCCAGCAGTGAAGAGGAAGGGAGTGAAAAACTGTTTTTT. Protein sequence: CASSEEEGSEKLFF.

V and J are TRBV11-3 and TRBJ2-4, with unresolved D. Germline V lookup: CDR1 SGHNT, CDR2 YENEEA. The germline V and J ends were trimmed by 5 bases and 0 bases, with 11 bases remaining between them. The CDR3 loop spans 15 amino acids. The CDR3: CASSPDFTAKNIQYF. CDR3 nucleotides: TGTGCCAGCAGCCCCGATTTTACAGCCAAAAACATTCAGTACTTC.

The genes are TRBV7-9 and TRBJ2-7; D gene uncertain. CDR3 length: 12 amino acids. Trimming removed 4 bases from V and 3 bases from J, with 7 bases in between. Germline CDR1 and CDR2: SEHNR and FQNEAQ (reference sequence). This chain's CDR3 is CASSYTDYEQYF. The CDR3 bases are TGTGCCAGCAGCTATACAGACTACGAGCAGTACTTC.

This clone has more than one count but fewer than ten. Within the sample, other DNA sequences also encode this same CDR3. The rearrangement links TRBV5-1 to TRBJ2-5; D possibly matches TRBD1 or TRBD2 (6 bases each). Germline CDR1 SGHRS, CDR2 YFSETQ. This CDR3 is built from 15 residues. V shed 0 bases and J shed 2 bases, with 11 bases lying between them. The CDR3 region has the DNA TGCGCCAGCAGCTTGGTCGGGGGCCTACAAGAGACCCAGTACTTC. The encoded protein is CASSLVGGLQETQYF.

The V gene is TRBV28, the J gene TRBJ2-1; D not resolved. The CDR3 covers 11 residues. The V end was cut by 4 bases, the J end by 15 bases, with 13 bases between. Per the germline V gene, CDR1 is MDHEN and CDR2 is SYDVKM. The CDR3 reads CASSSPPVRFF. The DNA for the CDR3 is TGTGCCAGCAGTTCCCCCCCAGTGCGGTTCTTC. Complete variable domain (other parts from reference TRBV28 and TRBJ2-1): DVKVTQSSRYLVKRTGEKVFLECVQDMDHENMFWYRQDPGLGLRLIYFSYDVKMKEKGDIPEGYSVSREKKERFSLILESASTNQTSMYLCASSSPPVRFFGPGTRLTVL.

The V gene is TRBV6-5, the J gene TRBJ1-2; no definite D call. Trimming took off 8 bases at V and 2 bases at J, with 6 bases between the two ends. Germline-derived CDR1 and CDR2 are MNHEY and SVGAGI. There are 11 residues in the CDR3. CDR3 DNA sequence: TGTGCCAGCGGGCAAAACTATGGCTACACCTTC. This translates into CASGQNYGYTF.